Below are 4 T cell receptor beta chains sequenced from a single sample in a study of cytomegalovirus exposure and HLA in healthy donors (dated by TCRdb to about 2017). Receptors were amplified or captured by the immunoSEQ multiplex PCR assay. The multiplex PCR relied on a mix of 60 forward primers for TCR Vbeta segments and 13 reverse primers for TCR Jbeta segments. TCRdb holds this immuneACCESS table with in-frame rearrangements only. Some clones are missing; in checked studies, unresolved V genes explain under half, and the rest has no known cause. The sample contains tens of thousands of clones, 80% to 90% of them found a single time. The ten largest make up around 7% of the sample. Sequenced material: PBMCs. These receptors were taken from a human donor in good health.

The V and J genes are TRBV28 and TRBJ2-5, with D possibly TRBD1 on 6 matching bases. CDR3 length equals 14 residues. Trimming took 2 bases from V and 3 from J, leaving 10 bases between them. Germline V gene data show CDR1 as MDHEN and CDR2 as SYDVKM. CDR3 nucleotide sequence: TGTGCCAGCAGTTTAGTGGGGGCTAAAGAGACCCAGTACTTC. Translation gives CASSLVGAKETQYF.

The chain joins TRBV6-5 to TRBJ2-5; tentative D call: TRBD2 (5 bases). Germline V gene lookup returns CDR1 MNHEY and CDR2 SVGAGI. Trimming stripped 8 bases from V and 7 bases from J, with 20 bases between. This CDR3 region has 14 residues. The CDR3 loop is CASAPRGISVTQYF. CDR3 nucleotides: TGTGCCAGCGCTCCCCGGGGTATTTCAGTGACCCAGTACTTC.

The sample holds one count of this clone. The J gene is TRBJ1-6, the V gene TRBV30; 8 nucleotides align to TRBD1. CDR1 and CDR2 from the germline V gene are GTSNPN and SVGIG (reference sequence). The CDR3 is 16 amino acids. The junction had 10 bases not matched to a gene; V was cut back by 0 bases and J by 9 bases. The CDR3 coding sequence is TGTGCCTGGAGTGTAGTCTCGGGGACAGGTTCTTCACCCCTCCACTTT. It yields the protein CAWSVVSGTGSSPLHF.

The chain couples TRBV5-1 to TRBJ2-2; TRBD1 agrees at 11 bases. Germline trimming cut 4 bases from V and 4 bases from J; bases unmatched to any gene: 3. CDR3 length: 15 amino acids. Germline V lookup: CDR1 SGHRS, CDR2 YFSETQ. The DNA for the CDR3 is TGCGCCAGCAGCGGCGGGACAGGGGGCACCGGGGAGCTGTTTTTT. It is translated as CASSGGTGGTGELFF. Drawing the rest from reference TRBV5-1 and TRBJ2-2, the complete variable domain is KAGVTQTPRYLIKTRGQQVTLSCSPISGHRSVSWYQQTPGQGLQFLFEYFSETQRNKGNFPGRFSGRQFSNSRSEMNVSTLELGDSALYLCASSGGTGGTGELFFGEGSRLTVL.